One and the same sample provided the 20 T cell receptor beta chains below, sequenced in a study of PD-L1 blockade in urothelial cancer. Using immunoSEQ multiplex PCR, the repertoire was profiled, and TCRdb retains in-frame clones only, with some absent. The data show around 43,000 clones, roughly 90% seen once. As to time point: pretreatment peripheral blood. The material was PBMCs, obtained around atezolizumab (anti-PD-L1) treatment. These TCRs come from a donor at least 40 years old with urothelial cancer.

This chain uses TRBV27 with TRBJ2-7; tentatively, D is TRBD2 (6 bases). Germline CDR1 and CDR2: MNHEY and SMNVEV (reference sequence). Trimming shortened V by 0 bases and J by 6 bases, and 9 bases separated the two germline ends. The CDR3 runs to 13 residues. CDR3 nucleotide sequence: TGTGCCAGCAGTTTATCGATGGGGGGCGAGCAGTACTTC. It encodes CASSLSMGGEQYF.

The chain combines TRBV13 with TRBJ2-1; the match to TRBD2 covers 7 bases. Germline CDR1 is PRHDT and CDR2 is FYEKMQ (reference sequence). CDR3 length: 16 amino acids. Unmatched junction bases numbered 15, after V lost 5 bases and J lost 8 bases. CDR3: CASSPLLGGRTDEQFF. The CDR3 DNA sequence: TGTGCCAGCAGCCCCCTCTTGGGCGGGAGAACGGATGAGCAGTTCTTC.

The chain links TRBV5-1 to TRBJ2-3, with 12 bases aligning to TRBD2. Looked up from germline, CDR1 is SGHRS and CDR2 is YFSETQ. Trimming took 4 bases from V and 1 from J; bases not matched to a gene: 4. This CDR3 region has 16 residues. CDR3 residues: CASSGGTSGRTDTQYF. The CDR3 DNA follows: TGCGCCAGCAGCGGCGGGACTAGCGGGCGCACAGATACGCAGTATTTT.

The CDR3 loop reads CASSRASGSYPPPTDTQYF. CDR3 nucleotides: TGTGCCAGTAGTAGGGCTAGCGGGTCTTATCCTCCCCCCACAGATACGCAGTATTTT. The chain couples TRBV19 to TRBJ2-3, with 8 bases matching TRBD2. The CDR3 is 19 amino acids. V shed 4 bases and J 2 bases; nucleotides not matched to a gene: 17. CDR1 LNHDA and CDR2 SQIVND come from the germline V gene (reference sequence).

The gene calls are TRBV9 and TRBJ2-4; D possibly corresponds to TRBD2 (6 bases). Trimming stripped 0 bases from V and 5 bases from J, with 9 bases between. This CDR3 is 14 amino acids long. Germline-derived CDR1 and CDR2 are SGDLS and YYNGEE. The CDR3 reads CASSVGGTENIQYF. The CDR3 bases are TGTGCCAGCAGCGTAGGCGGGACTGAAAACATTCAGTACTTC. Full variable domain (missing parts from reference TRBV9 and TRBJ2-4): DSGVTQTPKHLITATGQRVTLRCSPRSGDLSVYWYQQSLDQGLQFLIQYYNGEERAKGNILERFSAQQFPDLHSELNLSSLELGDSALYFCASSVGGTENIQYFGAGTRLSVL.

The chain recombines TRBV5-5 with TRBJ2-3; D is unresolved. CDR3 length: 14 residues. The V gene lost 0 bases and the J gene lost 1 base, with 6 bases spanning the gap. Germline V gene data show CDR1 as SGHKS and CDR2 as YYEKEE (reference sequence). For the CDR3, the DNA is TGTGCCAGCAGCTTGGACAGTGGCACAGATACGCAGTATTTT. This encodes CASSLDSGTDTQYF.

The V and J genes are TRBV30 and TRBJ1-4, with D maybe TRBD1 (5 bases). Trimming stripped 3 bases from V and 3 bases from J, with 11 bases between. The CDR3 is made up of 14 amino acids. CDR1 GTSNPN and CDR2 SVGIG come from the germline V gene (reference sequence). CDR3 nucleotide sequence: TGTGCCTGGAGGGGGTGGGGCCCTAATGAAAAACTGTTTTTT. Amino acids: CAWRGWGPNEKLFF. Complete variable domain (other parts from reference TRBV30 and TRBJ1-4): SQTIHQWPATLVQPVGSPLSLECTVEGTSNPNLYWYRQAAGRGLQLLFYSVGIGQISSEVPQNLSASRPQDRQFILSSKKLLLSDSGFYLCAWRGWGPNEKLFFGSGTQLSVL.

The rearrangement uses TRBV28 and TRBJ2-5; 14 bases are a match to TRBD2. With 4 bases clipped from V and 5 bases from J, the junction kept 15 bases outside the gene matches. Germline CDR1 reads MDHEN; CDR2 reads SYDVKM. The CDR3 runs 19 residues. The CDR3, as DNA: TGTGCCAGCAGTTCACCCCGGGGGACTAGCGGGGGCGACGGGGAGACCCAGTACTTC. This gives the protein CASSSPRGTSGGDGETQYF.

The chain uses TRBV6-1 and TRBJ2-7; D gene unclear. CDR1 and CDR2 (germline): MNHNS, SASEGT. This CDR3 spans 12 amino acids. V was cut by 7 bases and J by 2 bases, with 9 bases left in between. The CDR3 coding sequence is TGTGCCAGCACCCCTACTGCCTACGAGCAGTACTTC. Its translation: CASTPTAYEQYF.

The chain couples TRBV4-3 to TRBJ2-7; D not certain. The V gene lost 0 bases and the J gene lost 7 bases, with 10 bases spanning the gap. Per germline, CDR1 LGHNA and CDR2 YSLEER. The CDR3 runs to 13 residues. DNA for the CDR3: TGCGCCAGCAGCCAAGATGGGTGGCGGGAGCAGTACTTC. Its protein product is CASSQDGWREQYF.

This clone was seen once. This sequence joins TRBV4-3 and TRBJ1-1; TRBD1 aligns across 9 bases. V dropped 0 bases and J dropped 5; count of bases not matched to a gene: 7. This CDR3 region has 16 residues. CDR1 is LGHNA, CDR2 YSLEER, per germline. CDR3 sequence reads: CASSQDLGTGRTEAFF. The CDR3 DNA is TGCGCCAGCAGCCAAGATTTAGGGACAGGGAGGACTGAAGCTTTCTTT.

The chain employs TRBV6-1 and TRBJ2-1; 8 bases agree with TRBD1. The V gene end was trimmed by 2 bases and the J gene end by 7 bases; junction bases not matched to a gene: 7. The CDR3 contains 15 residues. Germline assignment: CDR1 MNHNS and CDR2 SASEGT. The CDR3 spells CASSEMGQVRNEQFF. CDR3 DNA sequence: TGTGCCAGCAGTGAAATGGGACAGGTCCGTAATGAGCAGTTCTTC.

The chain carries TRBV16 and TRBJ1-1; no reliable D call. Germline CDR1 reads KGHSY; CDR2 reads FQNENV. Trimming left V 0 bases short and J 7 bases short, with 9 bases between. The length of the CDR3 is 13 residues. CDR3 DNA: TGTGCCAGCAGCCAATCAGCGGGGATTGAAGCTTTCTTT. It yields the protein CASSQSAGIEAFF.

The CDR3 sequence is CASSLVLAVNTEAFF. DNA for the CDR3: TGTGCCAGCAGCTTAGTTTTGGCGGTGAACACTGAAGCTTTCTTT. V gene TRBV7-9 combines with J gene TRBJ1-1; no reliable D call. This CDR3 is 15 amino acids long. V lost 1 base and J 0 bases, leaving 9 bases between the germline ends. Germline CDR1 is SEHNR and CDR2 is FQNEAQ (reference sequence).

The chain joins TRBV15 to TRBJ2-7, with TRBD1 matching over 7 bases. V trimming: 4 bases; J trimming: 3 bases; junction bases outside the gene matches: 6. Germline CDR1 LNHNV, CDR2 YYDKDF (reference sequence). CDR3 length: 14 amino acids. The CDR3, as DNA: TGTGCCACCAGCAAAGACAGGGTCCGCTACGAGCAGTACTTC. Translated, it gives CATSKDRVRYEQYF. The full variable domain, completed using reference TRBV15 and TRBJ2-7, is DAMVIQNPRYQVTQFGKPVTLSCSQTLNHNVMYWYQQKSSQAPKLLFHYYDKDFNNEADTPDNFQSRRPNTSFCFLDIRSPGLGDTAMYLCATSKDRVRYEQYFGPGTRLTVT.

The chain employs TRBV4-1 and TRBJ1-5, with D unresolved. This CDR3 contains 13 residues. Trimming shortened V by 4 bases and J by 8 bases, and 12 bases separated the two germline ends. Germline loops: CDR1 MGHRA, CDR2 YSYEKL. In DNA form, the CDR3 reads TGCGCCAGCAGCCGCGGCCCGAGGGAGCCCCAGCATTTT. Translation gives CASSRGPREPQHF.

V and J are TRBV9 and TRBJ2-7; TRBD1 matches 8 bases. J gave up 2 bases and V 0 bases, and 1 base lay outside the gene matches. This CDR3 spans 14 amino acids. Germline V gene data show CDR1 as SGDLS and CDR2 as YYNGEE. This CDR3 reads CASSVGTGPYEQYF. CDR3 DNA: TGTGCCAGCAGCGTAGGGACAGGGCCCTACGAGCAGTACTTC.

This rearrangement joins TRBV9 to TRBJ1-3, with 7 bases aligning to TRBD1. The CDR3 sequence is 16 residues long. Germline lookup yields CDR1 SGDLS and CDR2 YYNGEE. Trimming cost V 3 bases and J 8 bases; bases outside gene matches: 14. In DNA, the CDR3 is TGTGCCAGCAGCGCACAGAGGGGGCTGCCGGGGGACACCATATATTTT. Translated, it gives CASSAQRGLPGDTIYF.

The chain combines TRBV20-1 with TRBJ2-3; D is perhaps TRBD2 (5 bases). CDR1 and CDR2 (germline): DFQATT, SNEGSKA (reference sequence). The CDR3 consists of 11 residues. Trimming removed 4 bases from V and 14 bases from J, with 16 bases in between. The DNA for the CDR3 is TGCAGTGCTACCAAACAGCGGTCCCGGTATTTT. This gives the protein CSATKQRSRYF.

V gene TRBV11-1 combines with J gene TRBJ2-5; 9 bases are a match to TRBD1. The germline V gene encodes CDR1 SGHAT and CDR2 FQDESV (reference sequence). V dropped 3 bases and J dropped 5; count of bases not matched to a gene: 4. There are 14 residues in the CDR3. The CDR3 loop reads CASSLGQGGETQYF. CDR3 nucleotide sequence: TGTGCCAGCAGCTTGGGACAGGGTGGGGAGACCCAGTACTTC.